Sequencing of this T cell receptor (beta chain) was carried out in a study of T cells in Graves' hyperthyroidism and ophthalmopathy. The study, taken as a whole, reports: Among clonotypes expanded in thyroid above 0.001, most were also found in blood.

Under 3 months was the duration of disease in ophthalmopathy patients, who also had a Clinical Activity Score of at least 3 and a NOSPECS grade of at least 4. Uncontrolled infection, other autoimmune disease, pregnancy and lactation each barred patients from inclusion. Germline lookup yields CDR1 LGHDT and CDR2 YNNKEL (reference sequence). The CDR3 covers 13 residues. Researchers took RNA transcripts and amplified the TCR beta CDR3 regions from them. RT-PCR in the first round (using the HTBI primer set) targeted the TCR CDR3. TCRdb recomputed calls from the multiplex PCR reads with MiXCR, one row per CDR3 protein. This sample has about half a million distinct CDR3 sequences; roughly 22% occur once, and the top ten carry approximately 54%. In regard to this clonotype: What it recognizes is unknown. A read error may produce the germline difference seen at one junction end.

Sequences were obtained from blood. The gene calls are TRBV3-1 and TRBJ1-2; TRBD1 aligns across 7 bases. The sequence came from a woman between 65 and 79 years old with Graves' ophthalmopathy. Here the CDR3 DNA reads TGTGTCAGCAGCCAACAGGGGACCTATGGCTACACCTTC. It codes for CVSSQQGTYGYTF.